Sequencing of this T cell receptor beta chain was carried out in a study of technical replicates of blood from several donors. Assay used: immunoSEQ multiplex PCR; TCRdb lists only in-frame clones, some missing. This sample has about 75,000 clones, with around 97% found just once. Per the germline V gene, CDR1 is SGHRS and CDR2 is YFSETQ. The CDR3 is 15 residues long. The trim removed 4 bases at V and 2 bases at J, leaving 3 bases unmatched. V usage is TRBV5-1 and J usage is TRBJ2-1; 10 nucleotides agree with TRBD1. Sequenced: T cells isolated from PBMCs. The receptor was isolated from a human donor in good health. The CDR3: CASSRGQGAYNEQFF. CDR3 nucleotide sequence: TGCGCCAGCAGCAGAGGACAGGGGGCCTACAATGAGCAGTTCTTC.